These 3 T cell receptor beta chains came from one sample sequenced in a study of blood T cells in healthy people across ages. Primers used in a second PCR of about 7 to 12 cycles were a sample-barcoded 5' primer and a J-beta primer mix. TCRdb reanalysed the 5' RACE reads using MiXCR and keeps one entry per CDR3 protein. The table records about 730,000 distinct CDR3 sequences, around 40% of them present only once. The sample was blood. All receptors derive from a woman aged 60-75 years in good health.

The rearrangement links TRBV20-1 to TRBJ2-5, with a possible D match to TRBD2 (5 bases). Matching the DNA end better, TRBJ2-7 makes the J call doubtful. Germline values: CDR1 DFQATT, CDR2 SNEGSKA (reference sequence). The CDR3 is 12 amino acids. For the CDR3, the DNA is TGCAGTGCCGACTCTGGGGAGCGCGAGCAGTACTTC. Amino acids: CSADSGEREQYF.

The table lists this clonotype with a few counts. The chain joins TRBV5-1 to TRBJ2-7, with a possible D match to TRBD2 (5 bases). V was trimmed by 1 base and J by 7 bases, leaving 15 bases between them. Germline loops: CDR1 SGHRS, CDR2 YFSETQ. The CDR3 has 14 amino acids. The CDR3 protein is CASSLIGPPGEQYF. DNA of the CDR3: TGCGCCAGCAGCTTGATCGGACCACCGGGGGAGCAGTACTTC.

Of note for this clonotype: A much larger clone lies one base from this, so it may be a read error. This sequence joins TRBV29-1 and TRBJ2-5; TRBD2 is a possible D gene (5 bases). The CDR3 loop spans 12 amino acids. CDR1 and CDR2 (germline): SQVTM, ANQGSEA. The CDR3 region is CSVRTSQGTQYF. The CDR3 DNA reads as TGCAGCGTGCGGACTTCCCAAGGGACCCAGTACTTC.